This T cell receptor beta chain was obtained from a study of blood T cell repertoires in COVID-19. About the research overall: COVID-19 samples collected from the United States, Italy and Spain covered acute and convalescent phases. In each case, the material was cDNA or gDNA derived from T cells, B-cell-depleted T cells, or PBMCs.

As processed by the authors: Amplified reference gene primers provided the basis for estimating nucleated cell counts. This table comes from immunoSEQ multiplex PCR, and its TCRdb copy is limited to in-frame clones, with some not included. V and J calls and clone size come straight from that table; D and trimming were deduced from the DNA. The sample gives 170,000 or so clones, about 86% of which show up once; approximately 7% is in the top ten. Germline V lookup: CDR1 SGDLS, CDR2 YYNGEE. The CDR3 has 16 residues. V was shortened by 4 bases and J by 1 base, with 16 bases between the two germline ends.

This TCR was sampled from a man aged 45-65 years with active or convalescent COVID-19. The chain joins TRBV9 to TRBJ2-3; D may be TRBD1 (6 bases). Sequenced sample: peripheral blood. The CDR3 is CASSPTTGTGTDTQYF. The CDR3 coding sequence is TGTGCCAGCAGCCCAACGACAGGCACAGGCACAGATACGCAGTATTTT.